This TCR beta chain was captured in a study of metastatic and nonmetastatic thyroid tumors (dated by TCRdb to 2020 to 2021). With respect to the entire study: Repertoires were compared across peripheral blood and tumor or nodule tissue samples from malignant and benign thyroid patients. Broad study findings and their caveats: In both blood and tumor samples, malignant tumors were reported to have significantly higher TCR beta diversity than benign nodules.

The method was PCR. These reads were obtained on an Illumina HiSeq 4000. High-throughput sequencing was used to profile the TCR beta-chain CDR3 region of each patient. On the study's bioinformatics: The researchers built a classifier to tell apart papillary thyroid cancer patients with distant metastasis, based on CDR3 differences among clinicopathological groups. The Shannon index was used to measure repertoire diversity, and the Morisita-Horn index was used to measure how similar tumor and blood repertoires were. TCRdb passed the public sequencing reads through fastp at Q25 and MiXCR, retaining productive beta sequences. The V and J calls come from TCRdb's annotation, not from the publication. The sample data list tens of thousands of clones, and under 35% of these were observed just once. The ten biggest clones cover roughly 14% of the sample. V loses 6 bases at its end and J loses 6 bases; junction bases beyond the gene matches: 5. The CDR3 runs 13 amino acids, cysteine and phenylalanine included. This entry keeps only the CDR3 DNA: 39 bases, framed from base 1. From the germline V gene (reference sequence), CDR1 is DFQATT and CDR2 is SNEGSKA.

A remark on this clone: The antigen it recognizes is unknown. Per-base qualities were not stored, and no clone one base away is much larger.

None of the patients had been given any treatment before thyroid surgery. Using T-cell receptor beta sequencing, the study looked back at clinical samples from patients collected from the early 2010s to the late 2010s. The clonotype was recovered from a female donor with papillary thyroid cancer or a benign thyroid nodule (not recorded which). Some clones in this sample may be carry-over from other donors' samples. Sequenced sample: blood. The rearrangement joined TRBV20-1 to TRBJ2-2; 9 central bases correspond to TRBD2. The nucleotide sequence reads as follows: TGCAGTGCGGGCAGCGGGAGGCCCGGGGAGCTGTTTTTT. This yields the protein CSAGSGRPGELFF.